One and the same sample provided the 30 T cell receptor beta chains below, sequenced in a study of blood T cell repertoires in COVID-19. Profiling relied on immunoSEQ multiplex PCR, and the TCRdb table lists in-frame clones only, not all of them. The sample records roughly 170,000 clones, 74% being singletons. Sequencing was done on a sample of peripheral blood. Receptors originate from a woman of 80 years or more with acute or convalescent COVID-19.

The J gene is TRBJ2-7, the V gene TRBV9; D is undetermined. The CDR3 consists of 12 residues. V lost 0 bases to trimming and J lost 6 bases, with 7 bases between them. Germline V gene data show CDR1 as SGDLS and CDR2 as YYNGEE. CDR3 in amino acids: CASSVGAGEQYF. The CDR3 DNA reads TGTGCCAGCAGCGTAGGAGCAGGCGAGCAGTACTTC. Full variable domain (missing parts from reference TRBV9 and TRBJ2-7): DSGVTQTPKHLITATGQRVTLRCSPRSGDLSVYWYQQSLDQGLQFLIQYYNGEERAKGNILERFSAQQFPDLHSELNLSSLELGDSALYFCASSVGAGEQYFGPGTRLTVT.

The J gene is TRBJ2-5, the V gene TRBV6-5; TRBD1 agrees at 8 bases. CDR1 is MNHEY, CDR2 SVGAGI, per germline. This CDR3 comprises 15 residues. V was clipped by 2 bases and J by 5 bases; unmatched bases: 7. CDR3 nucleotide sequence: TGTGCCAGCAGTTACGGCCAGGGGGCCGGGGAGACCCAGTACTTC. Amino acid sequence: CASSYGQGAGETQYF.

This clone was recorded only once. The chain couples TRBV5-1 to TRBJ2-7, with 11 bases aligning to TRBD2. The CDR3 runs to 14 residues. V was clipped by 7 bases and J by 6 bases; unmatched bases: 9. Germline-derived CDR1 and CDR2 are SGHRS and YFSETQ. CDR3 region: CASSTSGSWGEQYF. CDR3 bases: TGCGCCAGCTCAACTAGCGGGAGCTGGGGCGAGCAGTACTTC.

The CDR3 bases are TGTGCCAGCTCATCCGTAACAGGGAACTCCTACGAGCAGTACTTC. Translated, it gives CASSSVTGNSYEQYF. This sequence joins TRBV18 and TRBJ2-7; D is perhaps TRBD1 (6 bases). The V end was cut by 5 bases, the J end by 0 bases, with 14 bases between. The germline V gene has CDR1 KGHSH and CDR2 LQKENI. This CDR3 has 15 residues.

The CDR3 region is CASSLQGSTEAFF. CDR3 coding DNA: TGTGCCAGCAGTTTACAGGGGAGCACTGAAGCTTTCTTT. V usage is TRBV12-3 or TRBV12-4 and J usage is TRBJ1-1; perhaps TRBD1 as D (6 bases). Trimming took 2 bases from V and 4 from J, leaving 8 bases between them. The CDR3 spans 13 residues.

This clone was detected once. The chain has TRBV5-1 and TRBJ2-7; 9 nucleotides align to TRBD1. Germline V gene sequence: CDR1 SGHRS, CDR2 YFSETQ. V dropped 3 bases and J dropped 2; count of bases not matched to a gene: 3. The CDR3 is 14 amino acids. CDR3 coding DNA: TGCGCCAGCAGCTCCGGGACAGGGACCTACGAGCAGTACTTC. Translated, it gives CASSSGTGTYEQYF.

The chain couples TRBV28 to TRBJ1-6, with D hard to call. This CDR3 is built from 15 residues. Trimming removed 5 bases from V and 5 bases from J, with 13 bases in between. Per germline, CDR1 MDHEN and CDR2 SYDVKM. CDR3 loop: CASSRAQRDNSPLHF. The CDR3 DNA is TGTGCCAGCAGTCGAGCACAGAGAGATAATTCACCCCTCCACTTT.

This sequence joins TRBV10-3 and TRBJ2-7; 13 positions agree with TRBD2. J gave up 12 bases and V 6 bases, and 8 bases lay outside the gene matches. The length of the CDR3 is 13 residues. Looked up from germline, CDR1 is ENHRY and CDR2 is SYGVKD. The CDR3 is CAIRGLAGRLPYF. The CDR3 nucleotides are TGTGCCATCAGGGGACTAGCGGGGCGGCTTCCGTACTTC.

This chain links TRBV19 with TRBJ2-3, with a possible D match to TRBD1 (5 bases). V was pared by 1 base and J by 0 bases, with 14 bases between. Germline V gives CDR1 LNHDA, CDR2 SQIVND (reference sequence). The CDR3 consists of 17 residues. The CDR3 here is CASSIGGGGASTDTQYF. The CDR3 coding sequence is TGTGCCAGTAGTATAGGCGGCGGTGGGGCTAGCACAGATACGCAGTATTTT.

DNA of the CDR3: TGTGCCAGCACCGGGAACGACGGGGAAAAACTGTTTTTT. It is translated as CASTGNDGEKLFF. The gene calls are TRBV18 and TRBJ1-4; no clear D. From germline, CDR1 is KGHSH and CDR2 LQKENI. V was clipped by 8 bases and J by 8 bases, with 15 bases between them. This CDR3 spans 13 amino acids.

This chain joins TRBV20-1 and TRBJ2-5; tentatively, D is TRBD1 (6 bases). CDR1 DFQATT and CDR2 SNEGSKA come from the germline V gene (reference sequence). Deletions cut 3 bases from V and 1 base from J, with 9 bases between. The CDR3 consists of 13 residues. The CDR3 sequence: CSASSGVQETQYF. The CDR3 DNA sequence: TGCAGTGCTAGTTCAGGGGTCCAAGAGACCCAGTACTTC.

The CDR3 protein is CATSDDRDGSRGEQYF. The CDR3 region has the DNA TGTGCCACCAGTGACGACAGGGATGGCTCTCGGGGCGAGCAGTACTTC. J is TRBJ2-7 and V is TRBV24-1; 7 nucleotides align to TRBD1. V dropped 4 bases and J dropped 6; count of bases not matched to a gene: 14. There are 16 residues in the CDR3. Germline assignment: CDR1 KGHDR and CDR2 SFDVKD.

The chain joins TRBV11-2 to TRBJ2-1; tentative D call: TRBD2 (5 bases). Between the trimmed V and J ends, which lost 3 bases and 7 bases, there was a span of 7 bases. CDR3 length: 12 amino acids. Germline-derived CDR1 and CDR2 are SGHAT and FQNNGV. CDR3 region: CASSLRVNEQFF. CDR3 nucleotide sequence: TGTGCCAGCAGCTTGCGGGTAAATGAGCAGTTCTTC.

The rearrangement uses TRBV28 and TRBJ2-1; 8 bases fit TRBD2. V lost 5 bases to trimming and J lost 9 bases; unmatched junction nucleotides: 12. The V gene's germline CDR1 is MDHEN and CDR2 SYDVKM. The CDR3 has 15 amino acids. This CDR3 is CASSSGGHHQGEQFF. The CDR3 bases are TGTGCCAGCAGTAGCGGGGGACACCATCAAGGTGAGCAGTTCTTC.

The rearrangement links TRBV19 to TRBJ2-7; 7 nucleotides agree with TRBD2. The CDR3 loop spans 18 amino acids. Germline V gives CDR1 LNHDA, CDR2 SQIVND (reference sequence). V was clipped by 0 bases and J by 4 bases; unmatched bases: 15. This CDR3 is CASSIEGGFGTTSYEQYF. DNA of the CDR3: TGTGCCAGTAGTATAGAGGGTGGATTTGGGACTACTTCATACGAGCAGTACTTC. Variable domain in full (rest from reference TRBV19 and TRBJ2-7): DGGITQSPKYLFRKEGQNVTLSCEQNLNHDAMYWYRQDPGQGLRLIYYSQIVNDFQKGDIAEGYSVSREKKESFPLTVTSAQKNPTAFYLCASSIEGGFGTTSYEQYFGPGTRLTVT.

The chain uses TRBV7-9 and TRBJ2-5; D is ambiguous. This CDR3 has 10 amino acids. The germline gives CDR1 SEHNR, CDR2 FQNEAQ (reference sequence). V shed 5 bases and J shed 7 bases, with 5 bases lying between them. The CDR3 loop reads CASSPGTQYF. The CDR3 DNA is TGTGCCAGCAGCCCAGGGACCCAGTACTTC.

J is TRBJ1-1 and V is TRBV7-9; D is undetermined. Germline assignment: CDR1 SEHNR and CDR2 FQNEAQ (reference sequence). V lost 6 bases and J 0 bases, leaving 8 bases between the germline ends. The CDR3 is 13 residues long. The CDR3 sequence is CASRYEMNTEAFF. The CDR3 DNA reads TGTGCCAGCAGATACGAGATGAACACTGAAGCTTTCTTT.

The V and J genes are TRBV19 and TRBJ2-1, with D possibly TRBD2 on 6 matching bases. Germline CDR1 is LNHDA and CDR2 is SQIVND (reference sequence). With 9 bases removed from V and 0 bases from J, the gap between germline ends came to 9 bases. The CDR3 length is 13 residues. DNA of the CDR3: TGTGCCAGCACGGAGGGCTCCTACAATGAGCAGTTCTTC. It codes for CASTEGSYNEQFF.

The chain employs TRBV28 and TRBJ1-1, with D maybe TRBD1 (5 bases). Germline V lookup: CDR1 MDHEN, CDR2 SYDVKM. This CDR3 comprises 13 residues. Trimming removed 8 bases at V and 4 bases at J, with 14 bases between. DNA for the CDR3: TGTGCCAGCTGGGGTTGGGACTCCACTGAAGCTTTCTTT. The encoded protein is CASWGWDSTEAFF.

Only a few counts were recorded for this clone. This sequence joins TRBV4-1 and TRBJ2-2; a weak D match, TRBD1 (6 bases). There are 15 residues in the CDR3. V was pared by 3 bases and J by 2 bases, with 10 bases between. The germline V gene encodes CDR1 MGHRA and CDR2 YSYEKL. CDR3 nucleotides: TGCGCCAGCAGCCAGGGACACCTTAACACCGGGGAGCTGTTTTTT. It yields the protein CASSQGHLNTGELFF.

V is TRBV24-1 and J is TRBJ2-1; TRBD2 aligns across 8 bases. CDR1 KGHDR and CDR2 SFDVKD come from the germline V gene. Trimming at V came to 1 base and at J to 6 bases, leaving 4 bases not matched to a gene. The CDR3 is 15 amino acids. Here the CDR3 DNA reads TGTGCCACCAGTGATTTTAGCGGGGTCCTCAATGAGCAGTTCTTC. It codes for CATSDFSGVLNEQFF.

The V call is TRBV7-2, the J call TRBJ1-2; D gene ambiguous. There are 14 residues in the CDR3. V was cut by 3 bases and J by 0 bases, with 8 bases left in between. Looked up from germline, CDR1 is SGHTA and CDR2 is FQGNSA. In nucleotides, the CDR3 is TGTGCCAGCAGCTTCGAGGGAGCTAACTATGGCTACACCTTC. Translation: CASSFEGANYGYTF.

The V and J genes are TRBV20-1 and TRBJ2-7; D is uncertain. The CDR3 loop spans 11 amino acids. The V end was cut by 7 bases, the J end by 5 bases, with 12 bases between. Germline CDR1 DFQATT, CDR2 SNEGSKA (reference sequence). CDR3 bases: TGCAGTGGGCAAAGTATCGACGAGCAGTACTTC. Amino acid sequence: CSGQSIDEQYF.

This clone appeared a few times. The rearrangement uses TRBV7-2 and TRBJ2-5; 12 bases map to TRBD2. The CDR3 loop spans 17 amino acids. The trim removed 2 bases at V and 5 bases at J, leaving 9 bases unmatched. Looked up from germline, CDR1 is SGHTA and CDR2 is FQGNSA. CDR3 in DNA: TGTGCCAGCAGCTTATGGGCTAGCGGGAGGGCAGGGGAGACCCAGTACTTC. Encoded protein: CASSLWASGRAGETQYF.

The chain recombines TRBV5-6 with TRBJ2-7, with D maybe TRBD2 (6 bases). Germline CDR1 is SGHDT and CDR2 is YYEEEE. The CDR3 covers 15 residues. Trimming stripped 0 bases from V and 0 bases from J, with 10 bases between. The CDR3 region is CASSLVGGSSYEQYF. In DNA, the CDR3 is TGTGCCAGCAGCTTGGTCGGAGGGAGCTCCTACGAGCAGTACTTC.

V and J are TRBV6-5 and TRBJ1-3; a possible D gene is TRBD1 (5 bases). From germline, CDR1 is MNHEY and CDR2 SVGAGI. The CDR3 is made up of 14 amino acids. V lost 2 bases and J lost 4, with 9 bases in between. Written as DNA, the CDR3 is TGTGCCAGCAGTTACCAGGGCGGAGGAAACACCATATATTTT. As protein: CASSYQGGGNTIYF.

The CDR3 nucleotides are TGTGCCAGCAGTTTGAGGGCCGGGGAGCTGTTTTTT. It is translated as CASSLRAGELFF. The V and J genes are TRBV28 and TRBJ2-2; possibly TRBD2 for D (5 bases). Deletions cut 3 bases from V and 6 bases from J, with 5 bases between. The CDR3 spans 12 residues. Germline V gives CDR1 MDHEN, CDR2 SYDVKM. The entire variable domain, with the rest obtained from reference TRBV28 and TRBJ2-2, is as follows: DVKVTQSSRYLVKRTGEKVFLECVQDMDHENMFWYRQDPGLGLRLIYFSYDVKMKEKGDIPEGYSVSREKKERFSLILESASTNQTSMYLCASSLRAGELFFGEGSRLTVL.

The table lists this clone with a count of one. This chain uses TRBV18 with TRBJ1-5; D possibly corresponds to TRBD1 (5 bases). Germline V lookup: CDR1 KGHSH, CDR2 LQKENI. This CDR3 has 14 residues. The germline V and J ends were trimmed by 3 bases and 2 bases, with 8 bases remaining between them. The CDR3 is CASSPSTGNQPQHF. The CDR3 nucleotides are TGTGCCAGCTCACCCTCGACAGGCAATCAGCCCCAGCATTTT.

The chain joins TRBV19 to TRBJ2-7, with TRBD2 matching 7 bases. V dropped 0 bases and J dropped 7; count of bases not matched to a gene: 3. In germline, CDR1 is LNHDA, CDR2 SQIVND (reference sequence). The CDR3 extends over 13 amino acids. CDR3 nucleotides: TGTGCCAGTAGTATAGACCGGCGGGGGGAGCAGTACTTC. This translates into CASSIDRRGEQYF.

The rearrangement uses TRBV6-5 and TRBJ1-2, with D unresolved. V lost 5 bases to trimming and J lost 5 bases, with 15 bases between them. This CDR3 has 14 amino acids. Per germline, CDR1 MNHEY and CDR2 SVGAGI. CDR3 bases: TGTGCCAGCAGTCCGGGAGGAGGCCGGTATGGCTACACCTTC. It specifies CASSPGGGRYGYTF.